The source of this T cell receptor (beta chain) is a study of early T cells in non-severe SARS-CoV-2 infection. The overall study: It was bulk RNA from unsorted whole blood that was sequenced, and the chains were unpaired. General study findings and limits: The study's VDJdb matching favored anti-spike CD8 responses and missed private and CD4 specificities.

The CDR3 spans 13 residues. Germline assignment: CDR1 ENHRY and CDR2 SYGVKD. With 4 bases removed from V and 5 bases from J, the gap between germline ends came to 10 bases. The protocol attached unique molecular identifiers to individual cDNA molecules. Using its own MiXCR run on the 5' RACE reads, TCRdb lists one record per CDR3 protein. The sample has 20,000 to 30,000 distinct CDR3 sequences, roughly 4.9% seen once. This clonotype has a count of ten or more. Its antigen remains unidentified. The TCR comes from an adult who was a healthcare worker with PCR-confirmed SARS-CoV-2 infection or an uninfected control (not recorded which). The chain is built from TRBV10-3 and TRBJ2-3; D ambiguous. What was sequenced was whole blood. In DNA, the CDR3 is TGTGCCATCAGTGCCGTCTCGAAAGATACGCAGTATTTT. Encoded protein: CAISAVSKDTQYF.